This T cell receptor beta chain appears in the sequencing data of a study of blood T cell repertoires in COVID-19. About the study: The United States, Italy and Spain provided the acute and convalescent COVID-19 samples. T cells, B-cell-depleted T cells, or PBMCs supplied cDNA or gDNA.

Authors' processing steps: Reference gene primers were amplified, and this amplification served to estimate nucleated cell counts. The protocol was immunoSEQ multiplex PCR, while the TCRdb copy is restricted to in-frame clones and leaves out a portion. V, J and clone size derive from that table, while D and trimming were established from the DNA sequence. The table records some 120,000 clones, 70% to 85% of them present only once. The CDR3 consists of 13 residues. Germline V gene sequence: CDR1 SGHNT, CDR2 YENEEA. V was trimmed by 6 bases and J by 7 bases, leaving 15 bases between them. J is TRBJ2-5 and V is TRBV11-3; D perhaps matches TRBD1 (7 bases). This TCR came from a man aged 70-80 years with active or convalescent COVID-19. Sequenced sample: peripheral blood. CDR3 in amino acids: CASRRGTAGTQYF. The DNA of the CDR3 is TGTGCCAGCAGACGCGGGACAGCGGGGACCCAGTACTTC. The variable domain in full, with the rest retrieved from reference TRBV11-3 and TRBJ2-5, is EAGVVQSPRYKIIEKKQPVAFWCNPISGHNTLYWYLQNLGQGPELLIRYENEEAVDDSQLPKDRFSAERLKGVDSTLKIQPAELGDSAVYLCASRRGTAGTQYFGPGTRLLVL.